The 21 T cell receptor beta chains reported below all come from one sample, sequenced in a study of T cells after yellow fever vaccination. TCRdb reprocessed the 5' RACE reads via MiXCR and lists one record per CDR3 protein. The sample holds 250,000 to 350,000 distinct CDR3 sequences, roughly 4.3% seen once. The material sequenced was PBMCs, taken 15 days after the yellow fever booster vaccination. Source of these receptors: a man aged 18 to 29 who received the YFV17D yellow fever vaccine.

At least ten counts were recorded for this clonotype. The chain combines TRBV6-2 or TRBV6-3 with TRBJ1-1, with D tentatively TRBD1 (6 bases). Trimming shortened V by 0 bases and J by 5 bases, and 16 bases separated the two germline ends. The CDR3 runs 16 residues. CDR1 is MNHEY and CDR2 is SVGEGT in the germline V gene. CDR3 sequence: CASSYSPTGAGTEAFF. CDR3 DNA: TGTGCCAGCAGTTACTCGCCCACGGGGGCTGGGACTGAAGCTTTCTTT.

This clonotype occurred many times. The V gene is TRBV5-1, the J gene TRBJ1-3; tentatively, D is TRBD1 (5 bases). With 4 bases removed from V and 2 bases from J, the gap between germline ends came to 10 bases. The CDR3 is 14 amino acids. Germline V lookup: CDR1 SGHRS, CDR2 YFSETQ. Here the CDR3 DNA reads TGCGCCAGCAGCAGAGGGACGGCTGGAAACACCATATATTTT. The encoded protein is CASSRGTAGNTIYF.

This clonotype was detected a few times. In DNA form, the CDR3 reads TGTGCCAGCGTAATGACAGAGAACACCGGGGAGCTGTTTTTT. Translating it yields CASVMTENTGELFF. The chain links TRBV7-9 to TRBJ2-2, with D perhaps TRBD1 (5 bases). The V end was cut by 8 bases, the J end by 1 base, with 11 bases between. Germline lookup yields CDR1 SEHNR and CDR2 FQNEAQ (reference sequence). This CDR3 has 14 amino acids.

The J gene is TRBJ2-5, the V gene TRBV19; D perhaps matches TRBD2 (6 bases). V shed 0 bases and J shed 5 bases, with 10 bases lying between them. Germline-derived CDR1 and CDR2 are LNHDA and SQIVND (reference sequence). The CDR3 extends over 14 amino acids. DNA for the CDR3: TGTGCCAGTAGTATAGATCCCGGAGGGGAGACCCAGTACTTC. Translating gives CASSIDPGGETQYF.

This clonotype was observed at least ten times. The chain combines TRBV6-1 with TRBJ1-6; D is unresolved. The CDR3 is made up of 15 amino acids. CDR1 is MNHNS and CDR2 is SASEGT in the germline V gene. Deletions cut 4 bases from V and 2 bases from J, with 9 bases between. For the CDR3, the DNA is TGTGCCAGCAGTGTTATCCAGGCCTATAATTCACCCCTCCACTTT. It encodes CASSVIQAYNSPLHF.

There are a few counts of this clonotype. This sequence joins TRBV5-4 and TRBJ2-1; TRBD2 matches 15 bases. Losses at the gene ends were 3 bases for V and 8 bases for J; bases not matched to a gene: 9. Germline V CDR1 and CDR2: SGHNT, YYREEE (reference sequence). The CDR3 sequence is 17 residues long. The CDR3 sequence: CASSYGLAGGQYDEQFF. DNA of the CDR3: TGTGCCAGCAGCTACGGACTAGCGGGGGGGCAATACGATGAGCAGTTCTTC.

The V call is TRBV4-3, the J call TRBJ2-5, with 7 bases lining up with TRBD1. Unmatched junction bases numbered 5, after V lost 0 bases and J lost 4 bases. The germline CDR1 and CDR2 sequences are LGHNA and YSLEER. The length of the CDR3 is 15 residues. Here the CDR3 DNA reads TGCGCCAGCAGCCAAGAGCCCGGGACAGCAGAGACCCAGTACTTC. Protein product: CASSQEPGTAETQYF.

This clonotype came up many times. The rearrangement joins TRBV21-1 to TRBJ2-7; the DNA was not compared with TRBD2, the D call given in the table. TRBV21-1 is a pseudogene locus. This CDR3 comprises 18 residues. CDR3 DNA: TGTGCCAGCAGCAAAGGACCGCCACGAGCGGGGAGCTCCTACGAGCAGTACGTC. Translation: CASSKGPPRAGSSYEQYV.

V is TRBV11-2 and J is TRBJ2-1, with 11 bases that match TRBD2. V was pared by 3 bases and J by 8 bases, with 9 bases of the junction left unmatched. The CDR3 is 16 amino acids. Germline V gene lookup returns CDR1 SGHAT and CDR2 FQNNGV. The CDR3 nucleotides read TGTGCCAGCAGCTTTTGGGTAGCGGGGGGGCCGGATGAGCAGTTCTTC. This encodes CASSFWVAGGPDEQFF.

This clonotype was seen more than once but under ten times. The V and J genes are TRBV14 and TRBJ2-1, with D unresolved. The germline CDR1 and CDR2 sequences are SGHDN and FVKESK. The CDR3 runs to 14 residues. Trimming cost V 1 base and J 8 bases, with 12 bases left between them. CDR3 in DNA: TGTGCCAGCAGCCAAGGTTGGAGCAGCGATGAGCAGTTCTTC. This encodes CASSQGWSSDEQFF. Full variable domain (outside the CDR3, taken from reference TRBV14 and TRBJ2-1): EAGVTQFPSHSVIEKGQTVTLRCDPISGHDNLYWYRRVMGKEIKFLLHFVKESKQDESGMPNNRFLAERTGGTYSTLKVQPAELEDSGVYFCASSQGWSSDEQFFGPGTRLTVL.

This clonotype was counted at least ten times. The rearrangement links TRBV10-3 to TRBJ2-2, with D perhaps matching TRBD1 (5 bases). Trimming stripped 4 bases from V and 0 bases from J, with 9 bases between. This CDR3 contains 15 residues. CDR1 and CDR2 (germline): ENHRY, SYGVKD. This CDR3 is CAISGQGANTGELFF. The CDR3 DNA reads as TGTGCCATCAGTGGCCAGGGCGCGAACACCGGGGAGCTGTTTTTT.

The sample holds a few counts of this clonotype. V usage is TRBV4-3 and J usage is TRBJ2-3; 7 bases line up with TRBD1. The CDR3 has 16 amino acids. Trimming at V came to 3 bases and at J to 6 bases, leaving 12 bases not matched to a gene. Germline CDR1 is LGHNA and CDR2 is YSLEER. CDR3 in amino acids: CASSQYGQEPRDTQYF. The CDR3 bases are TGCGCCAGCAGCCAGTACGGACAGGAGCCGAGGGATACGCAGTATTTT.

This clonotype showed up just a few times. This sequence joins TRBV6-8 and TRBJ1-3; possibly TRBD1 for D (5 bases). V lost 8 bases, J lost 4 bases, and 18 bases lay in between. Germline assignment: CDR1 MNHGY and CDR2 SAAAGT. This CDR3 comprises 15 residues. The CDR3 DNA follows: TGTGCCAGCGGGGAATGGGACTCCTACGGAAACACCATATATTTT. Its protein is CASGEWDSYGNTIYF.

There are many counts of this clonotype. The J gene is TRBJ1-2, the V gene TRBV7-6; a weak D match, TRBD1 (5 bases). The CDR3 loop spans 14 amino acids. Trimming took off 3 bases at V and 3 bases at J, with 11 bases between the two ends. Germline V gene lookup returns CDR1 SGHVS and CDR2 FNYEAQ. Written as DNA, the CDR3 is TGTGCCAGCAGCTTGGGGGGGGGAGACTATGGCTACACCTTC. Its translation is CASSLGGGDYGYTF. The whole variable domain, remainder taken from reference TRBV7-6 and TRBJ1-2, is GAGVSQSPRYKVTKRGQDVALRCDPISGHVSLYWYRQALGQGPEFLTYFNYEAQQDKSGLPNDRFSAERPEGSISTLTIQRTEQRDSAMYRCASSLGGGDYGYTFGSGTRLTVV.

Many counts were recorded for this clonotype. V and J are TRBV10-3 and TRBJ2-4, with TRBD2 as a possible D gene (6 bases). Trimming left V 0 bases short and J 8 bases short, with 11 bases between. CDR1 and CDR2 (germline): ENHRY, SYGVKD. The CDR3 spans 14 residues. Here the CDR3 DNA reads TGTGCCATCAGTGAGTCTAGCGGCCACCACATTCAGTACTTC. It codes for CAISESSGHHIQYF.

This sequence joins TRBV6-1 and TRBJ2-5; D unresolved. The V and J ends lost 7 bases and 1 base respectively, with 13 bases between them. The CDR3 runs to 14 residues. Germline assignment: CDR1 MNHNS and CDR2 SASEGT. CDR3 in amino acids: CASKSAAPQETQYF. The CDR3 DNA follows: TGTGCCAGCAAGAGCGCAGCCCCCCAAGAGACCCAGTACTTC.

A few counts support this clonotype. This sequence joins TRBV5-1 and TRBJ1-1; D not certain. Germline CDR1 reads SGHRS; CDR2 reads YFSETQ. Between the trimmed V and J ends, which lost 0 bases and 3 bases, there was a span of 12 bases. The CDR3 is 15 amino acids. CDR3: CASSLAGGSDTEAFF. DNA for the CDR3: TGCGCCAGCAGCTTGGCAGGTGGGTCGGACACTGAAGCTTTCTTT.

The rearrangement uses TRBV20-1 and TRBJ2-7, with 10 positions matching TRBD2. Per the germline V gene, CDR1 is DFQATT and CDR2 is SNEGSKA (reference sequence). CDR3 length equals 14 residues. V shed 5 bases and J 4 bases; nucleotides not matched to a gene: 8. The chain's CDR3 is CSACQAGGDYEQYF. The CDR3 bases are TGCAGTGCTTGTCAAGCGGGGGGGGATTACGAGCAGTACTTC.

This clonotype came up a few times. The V and J genes are TRBV18 and TRBJ2-3, with D unresolved. Germline V lookup: CDR1 KGHSH, CDR2 LQKENI. V lost 5 bases and J lost 5, with 20 bases in between. This CDR3 has 16 residues. CDR3: CASSADTPAVGDTQYF. For the CDR3, the DNA is TGTGCCAGCTCAGCCGACACCCCGGCAGTCGGAGATACGCAGTATTTT.

This clonotype was counted only a few times. The chain carries TRBV12-3 or TRBV12-4 and TRBJ1-5; TRBD1 is a possible D gene (5 bases). The V and J ends lost 5 bases and 7 bases respectively, with 18 bases between them. This CDR3 has 15 amino acids. In DNA form, the CDR3 reads TGTGCCAGCAGTACGATGGTGGGTCGGGGGCAGCCCCAGCATTTT. This codes for CASSTMVGRGQPQHF.

V and J are TRBV6-5 and TRBJ1-2, with 8 bases that match TRBD1. The CDR3 has 15 residues. Germline V CDR1 and CDR2: MNHEY, SVGAGI. V dropped 2 bases and J dropped 3; count of bases not matched to a gene: 5. The chain's CDR3 is CASSYGAGGHYGYTF. The CDR3 nucleotides read TGTGCCAGCAGTTACGGGGCAGGGGGCCACTATGGCTACACCTTC.